This is a list of T cell receptor beta chains from one sample in a study of cytomegalovirus exposure and HLA in healthy donors. The protocol was immunoSEQ multiplex PCR, while the TCRdb copy is restricted to in-frame clones and leaves out a portion. The data show some 110,000 clones, with around three quarters seen just once and around 5% held by the top ten. The material sequenced was PBMCs. These receptors originate from a man aged 25 to 45 in good health and CMV-seropositive. Both conserved end residues are part of each CDR3. Each record gives: J gene, V gene, CDR3 protein.

>TRBJ1-1|TRBV30
CAWSGQVNTEAFF
>TRBJ2-1|TRBV9
CASSPLAGEYNEQFF
>TRBJ1-2|TRBV7-9
CASSFDGGGYTF
>TRBJ1-4|TRBV6-5
CASSFGQFNEKLFF
>TRBJ1-3|TRBV9
CASSVGTNSGNTIYF
>TRBJ2-3|TRBV5-1
CASSWGWGMADTQYF
>TRBJ2-7|TRBV19
CASSRPGGPHCRF
>TRBJ1-1|TRBV2
CASSESVTGASEAFF
>TRBJ1-1|TRBV18
CASSPKSRENTEAFF
>TRBJ2-2|TRBV5-4
CASSEGQGQTGELFF
>TRBJ2-4|TRBV9
CASSATGLAKNIQYF
>TRBJ2-2|TRBV11-3
CASSLGQARAGELFF
>TRBJ2-2|TRBV9
CASSEWGDPRTGELFF
>TRBJ1-1|TRBV5-1
CASSLVGATGRTEAFF
>TRBJ1-5|TRBV19
CASSIVEQVNQPQHF
>TRBJ1-1|TRBV27
CASTEGVGTEAFF
>TRBJ2-7|TRBV30
CAWSRPRQLPSYEQYF
>TRBJ1-3|TRBV7-2
CASSPDRGHLGNTIYF
>TRBJ2-7|TRBV7-2
CASNPRRDRGPYEQYF
>TRBJ1-2|TRBV5-1
CASSWTGDSGYPF
>TRBJ2-3|TRBV4-1
CASSQDGAGVSTDTQYF
>TRBJ2-3|TRBV7-2
CASSLVGGGADTQYF
>TRBJ1-1|TRBV29-1
CSARDRGVEAFF
>TRBJ1-5|TRBV7-2
CASSPQTGSRQPQHF
>TRBJ2-5|TRBV19
CASSNGGETQYF
>TRBJ2-1|TRBV7-2
CASSLVYRLADNEQFF
>TRBJ2-2|TRBV28
CASRPGTGNTGELFF
>TRBJ1-1|TRBV11-2
CASSLAARGLVNTEAFF
>TRBJ1-1|TRBV5-4
CASRIRDSTNTEAFF
>TRBJ2-7|TRBV5-1
CASSLGDRAYEQYF
>TRBJ1-5|TRBV4-1
CASSSTRDGSNQPQHF
>TRBJ1-1|TRBV11-1
CASSHFSWVGGNTEAFF
>TRBJ1-1|TRBV19
CASSMGAGTAMGEAFF
>TRBJ1-2|TRBV28
CASSLAGNYGYTF
>TRBJ2-5|TRBV7-7
CASSFEGAEETQYF
>TRBJ2-5|TRBV7-3
CASSSFGDPGRETQYF
>TRBJ2-2|TRBV2
CALSRDRAPGELFF
>TRBJ1-2|TRBV7-2
CASSTRVGGGYGYTF
>TRBJ2-1|TRBV7-6
CASSLRSNEQFF